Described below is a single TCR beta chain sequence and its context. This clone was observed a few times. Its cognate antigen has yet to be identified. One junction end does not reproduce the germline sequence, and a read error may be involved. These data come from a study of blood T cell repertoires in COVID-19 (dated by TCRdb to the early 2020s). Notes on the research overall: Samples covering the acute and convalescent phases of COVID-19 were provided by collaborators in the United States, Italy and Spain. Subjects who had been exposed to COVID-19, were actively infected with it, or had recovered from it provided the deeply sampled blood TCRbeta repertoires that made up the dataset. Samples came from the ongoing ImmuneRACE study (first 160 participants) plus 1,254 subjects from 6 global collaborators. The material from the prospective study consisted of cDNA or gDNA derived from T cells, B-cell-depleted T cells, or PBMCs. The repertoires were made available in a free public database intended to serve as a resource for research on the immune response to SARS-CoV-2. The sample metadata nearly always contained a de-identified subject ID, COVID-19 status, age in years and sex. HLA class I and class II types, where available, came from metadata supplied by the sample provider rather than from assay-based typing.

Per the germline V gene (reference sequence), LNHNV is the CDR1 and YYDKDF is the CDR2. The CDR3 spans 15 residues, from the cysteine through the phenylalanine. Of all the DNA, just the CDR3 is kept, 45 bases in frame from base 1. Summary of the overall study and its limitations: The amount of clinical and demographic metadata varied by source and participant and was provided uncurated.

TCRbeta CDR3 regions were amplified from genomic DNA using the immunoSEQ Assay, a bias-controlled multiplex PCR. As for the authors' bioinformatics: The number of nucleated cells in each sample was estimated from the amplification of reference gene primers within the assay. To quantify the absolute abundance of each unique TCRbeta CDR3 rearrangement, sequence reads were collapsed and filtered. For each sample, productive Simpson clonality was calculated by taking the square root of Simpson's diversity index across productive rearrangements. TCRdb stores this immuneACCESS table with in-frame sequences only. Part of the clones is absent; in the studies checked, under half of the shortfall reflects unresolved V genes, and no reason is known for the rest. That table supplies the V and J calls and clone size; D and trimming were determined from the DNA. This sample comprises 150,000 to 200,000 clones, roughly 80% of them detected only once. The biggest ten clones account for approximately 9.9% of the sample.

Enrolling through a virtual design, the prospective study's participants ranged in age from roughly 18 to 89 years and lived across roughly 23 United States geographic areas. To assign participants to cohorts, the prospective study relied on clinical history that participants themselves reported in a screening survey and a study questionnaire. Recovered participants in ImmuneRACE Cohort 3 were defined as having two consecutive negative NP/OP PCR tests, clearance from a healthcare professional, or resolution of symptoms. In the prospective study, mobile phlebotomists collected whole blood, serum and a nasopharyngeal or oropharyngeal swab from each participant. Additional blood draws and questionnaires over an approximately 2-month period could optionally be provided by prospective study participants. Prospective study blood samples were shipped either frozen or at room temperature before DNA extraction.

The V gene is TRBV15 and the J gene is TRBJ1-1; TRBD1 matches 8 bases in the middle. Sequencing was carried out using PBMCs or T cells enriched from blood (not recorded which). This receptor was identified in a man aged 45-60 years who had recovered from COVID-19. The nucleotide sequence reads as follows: TGTGCCACCAGCAGAGATAATATGCAGGGGGCGCCTTCAGACTTT. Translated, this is CATSRDNMQGAPSDF.